This is a list of T cell receptor beta chains from one sample in a study of blood T cell repertoires in COVID-19. TCRdb's table, derived via immunoSEQ multiplex PCR, lists solely in-frame clones and lacks some. In the table there are roughly 74,000 clones, 75% to 90% of which are singletons. Source material: PBMCs or T cells enriched from blood (not recorded which). These receptor sequences come from a woman aged 50 to 60 with acute COVID-19. Each CDR3 is given without its conserved first and last residue. Size values are once, few and many counts, or a class for expanded clones, and some rows have none.

TRBJ2-5 TRBV10-1 - ASSEGTSGSGRETQY
TRBJ1-2 TRBV6-2/TRBV6-3 - ASSYRQGDDPYT
TRBJ1-1 TRBV4-2 - ASSHPRGSAF
TRBJ2-7 TRBV7-9 - ASSLGLAGVYEQY
TRBJ2-7 TRBV5-5 - ASSPRRQGLGEQY
TRBJ2-1 TRBV7-2 - ASSSLAASYNEQF
TRBJ2-7 TRBV18 - ASSLEGTGGYEQY
TRBJ1-1 TRBV5-8 - ASSLVGTANPNTEAF
TRBJ2-4 TRBV18 - ASSPIPGQGSKNIQY
TRBJ2-1 TRBV5-5 - ASSLYASERNEQF
TRBJ1-4 TRBV27 - ASSLLGGDEKLF
TRBJ1-2 TRBV19 - ASSTLGGPYGYT
TRBJ1-1 TRBV19 - ASKLQAGGTEAF
TRBJ1-1 TRBV5-4 - ASRGPLQGGNTEAF
TRBJ2-5 TRBV20-1 once SASQAGVETQY
TRBJ2-2 TRBV5-1 once ASSLPTGRSGELF
TRBJ1-4 TRBV19 - ASSEQGAAEKLF
TRBJ2-7 TRBV3-1/TRBV3-2 - ASSLLGATREQY
TRBJ1-2 TRBV3-1/TRBV3-2 - ASSQERRGIGYT
TRBJ1-1 TRBV28 once ASPLGGVRAF
TRBJ1-1 TRBV30 once AWSKTEFKAF
TRBJ2-3 TRBV12-3/TRBV12-4 - ASSQTNTDTQY
TRBJ2-7 TRBV5-1 - ASSAPGLAGQEQY
TRBJ1-6 TRBV5-4 - ASSLAVSGGKLSPLH
TRBJ2-3 TRBV7-2 - ASSPLAGGTTDTQY
TRBJ1-2 TRBV24-1 - ATSEDNLNYGYT
TRBJ1-2 TRBV29-1 - SAQPDREHYYGYT
TRBJ1-2 TRBV6-5 - ASSDPLGGGYGYT
TRBJ2-3 TRBV5-1 - ASSAGTPTDTQY
TRBJ1-4 TRBV5-1 - ASREDSYNEKLF
TRBJ1-4 TRBV11-2 - ASSSQGGGKLF
TRBJ2-3 TRBV3-1/TRBV3-2 - ASRTSGIDGDTQY
TRBJ2-3 TRBV11-1 - ASIPGQGASTDTQY
TRBJ1-6 TRBV7-9 - ASSSGQVNSPLH
TRBJ1-1 TRBV7-8 - ASSYGQLNTEAF
TRBJ2-7 TRBV6-2/TRBV6-3 - ASSPDTGYYEQY
TRBJ2-7 TRBV13 - ASSLGGGEQY
TRBJ1-3 TRBV11-3 - ASSLAPGADTIY
TRBJ1-6 TRBV14 - ASSQVGGQNSPLH
TRBJ1-2 TRBV6-5 - ASSYGGVDGYT
TRBJ2-6 TRBV6-5 - ASSPLVSGANVLT
TRBJ1-4 TRBV21-1 - ASSYQTRDRGGNEKLF
TRBJ2-4 TRBV5-1 - ASSWVETGPAKNIQY
TRBJ1-1 TRBV4-3 - ASSQVAGNTEAF
TRBJ2-3 TRBV5-4 few ASSLAQTGRIADTQY
TRBJ1-5 TRBV6-2/TRBV6-3 - ASSLAGGVQPQH
TRBJ1-1 TRBV9 - ASSKRTGSIGDTEAF
TRBJ1-3 TRBV6-5 - ASSYAGVGNTIY
TRBJ1-2 TRBV18 - ASSPDNNNYGYT